The 4 T cell receptor beta chains in this list originate from one sample, sequenced in a study of STAT5B mutations in CD4+ large granular lymphocyte leukemia. Only in-frame clones appear in the TCRdb table, and some are missing; sequencing was by immunoSEQ multiplex PCR. The table has 4,700 or so clones, approximately 86% seen once. The specimen sequenced was PBMCs. The origin of the receptors is a man between 35 and 55 years old with CD4+ T-cell large granular lymphocyte leukemia.

The V and J genes are TRBV19 and TRBJ1-1; D is possibly TRBD1 (5 bases). CDR3 length: 13 amino acids. The V end lost 6 bases, the J end lost 1 base, and 9 bases lay between the germline ends. The germline CDR1 and CDR2 sequences are LNHDA and SQIVND (reference sequence). This CDR3 reads CASSSQGNTEAFF. The CDR3 coding sequence is TGTGCCAGTAGCTCTCAGGGGAACACTGAAGCTTTCTTT.

V gene TRBV5-6 combines with J gene TRBJ1-2; 9 bases align to TRBD1. CDR1 is SGHDT, CDR2 YYEEEE, per germline. The CDR3 contains 15 residues. The junction had 8 bases not matched to a gene; V was cut back by 4 bases and J by 4 bases. The CDR3, as DNA: TGTGCCAGCAGCCTAGCCGGGACAGGGACCTATGGCTACACCTTC. Translated, it gives CASSLAGTGTYGYTF.

The gene calls are TRBV18 and TRBJ2-5; 7 bases are a match to TRBD2. After removal of 1 base from V and 3 bases from J, the junction contained 2 bases not matched to a gene. This CDR3 contains 14 residues. The germline CDR1 and CDR2 sequences are KGHSH and LQKENI. CDR3 nucleotides: TGTGCCAGCTCACCACGTCTAGCGGAAGAGACCCAGTACTTC. As protein: CASSPRLAEETQYF.

This clone was detected once. This chain connects TRBV11-3 to TRBJ2-7, with a weak D call TRBD2 (6 bases). The V gene's germline CDR1 is SGHNT and CDR2 YENEEA. The CDR3 loop spans 14 amino acids. Trimming removed 5 bases from V and 3 bases from J, with 14 bases in between. CDR3 loop: CASSPQRESYEQYF. CDR3 nucleotide sequence: TGTGCCAGCAGCCCCCAACGGGAGAGCTACGAGCAGTACTTC.